This TCR beta chain came from a study of CD8+ T cells in alopecia areata. As the sequencing template, cDNA was produced by extracting RNA and reverse transcribing it. Libraries were prepared by immunoSEQ multiplex PCR; TCRdb keeps only in-frame clonotypes and omits some of them. The data show 95,000 to 120,000 clones, 59% seen once. Per the germline V gene, CDR1 is SEHNR and CDR2 is FQNEAQ (reference sequence). This CDR3 is 14 amino acids long. Deletions cut 5 bases from V and 2 bases from J, with 12 bases between. CD4+ and CD8+ T cells were sorted from PBMCs stained for CD3, CD4 and CD8. The J gene is TRBJ2-5, the V gene TRBV7-9, with D perhaps TRBD2 (6 bases). Sequenced sample: CD8+ T cells sorted from blood. The receptor's source is a human donor in good health. The CDR3 is CASSGRLEQETQYF. The CDR3 DNA sequence: TGTGCCAGCAGCGGCAGACTAGAACAAGAGACCCAGTACTTC.